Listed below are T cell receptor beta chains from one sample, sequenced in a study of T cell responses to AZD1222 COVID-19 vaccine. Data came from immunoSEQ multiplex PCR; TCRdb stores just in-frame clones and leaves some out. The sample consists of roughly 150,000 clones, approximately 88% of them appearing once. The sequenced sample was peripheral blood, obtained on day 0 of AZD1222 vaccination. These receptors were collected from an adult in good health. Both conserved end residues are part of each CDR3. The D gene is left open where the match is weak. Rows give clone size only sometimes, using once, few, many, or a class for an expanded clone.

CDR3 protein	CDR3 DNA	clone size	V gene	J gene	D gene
CASSSLPGGYTF	TGTGCCAGCAGTTCCCTTCCGGGGGGCTACACCTTC	-	TRBV28	TRBJ1-2	-
CASSSALDSPLHF	TGTGCCAGCTCATCCGCCCTGGATTCACCCCTCCACTTT	once	TRBV18	TRBJ1-6	-
CASSLGASEETQYF	TGTGCTAGCAGCTTAGGGGCTTCAGAAGAGACCCAGTACTTC	-	TRBV7-7	TRBJ2-5	-
CASSLGLTSKPNYGYTF	TGTGCCAGCAGCTTAGGCTTAACATCCAAGCCTAACTATGGCTACACCTTC	-	TRBV7-2	TRBJ1-2	-
CASSEGGTVNTEAFF	TGTGCCAGCAGTGAAGGCGGGACAGTGAACACTGAAGCTTTCTTT	-	TRBV25-1	TRBJ1-1	TRBD1
CASSLRGDDTEAFF	TGTGCCAGCAGCTTACGGGGGGACGACACTGAAGCTTTCTTT	-	TRBV7-6	TRBJ1-1	-
CASSFGAAATEAFF	TGTGCCAGCAGCTTCGGGGCCGCAGCGACTGAAGCTTTCTTT	few	TRBV7-2	TRBJ1-1	-
CASSPLEEGLNTEAFF	TGTGCCAGCAGCCCCCTGGAGGAGGGACTCAACACTGAAGCTTTCTTT	-	TRBV7-9	TRBJ1-1	-
CAWSVDFNQPQHF	TGTGCCTGGAGTGTCGACTTCAATCAGCCCCAGCATTTT	-	TRBV30	TRBJ1-5	-
CATLGQGGTEAFF	TGTGCCACCTTAGGACAGGGGGGGACTGAAGCTTTCTTT	-	TRBV24-1	TRBJ1-1	TRBD1
CASSHARGEGTEAFF	TGCGCCAGCAGCCACGCAAGGGGGGAGGGCACTGAAGCTTTCTTT	-	TRBV4-1	TRBJ1-1	-
CAWSRETGTRGYTF	TGTGCCTGGAGCCGAGAAACAGGGACTCGGGGCTACACCTTC	-	TRBV30	TRBJ1-2	-
CASSSHSSYNEQFF	TGTGCCAGCAGTTCCCACAGCTCCTACAATGAGCAGTTCTTC	once	TRBV6-1	TRBJ2-1	-
CASSLTGADTDTQYF	TGTGCCAGCAGTTTAACAGGGGCGGACACAGATACGCAGTATTTT	-	TRBV28	TRBJ2-3	TRBD1
CASSLSGLGLNQPQHF	TGTGCCAGCAGTTTGTCAGGGTTGGGCCTAAATCAGCCCCAGCATTTT	-	TRBV6-2/TRBV6-3	TRBJ1-5	-
CSVERKNTGELFF	TGCAGCGTTGAGAGGAAGAACACCGGGGAGCTGTTTTTT	-	TRBV29-1	TRBJ2-2	-
CASSQVQGAQAFF	TGTGCCAGCAGCCAAGTGCAGGGGGCGCAAGCTTTCTTT	-	TRBV14	TRBJ1-1	TRBD1
CASSAQGFSGYTF	TGTGCCAGTAGTGCCCAGGGTTTCTCTGGCTACACCTTC	-	TRBV19	TRBJ1-2	-
CAITRDLNQPQHF	TGTGCCATTACCCGGGACCTTAATCAGCCCCAGCATTTT	few	TRBV10-3	TRBJ1-5	-
CASSEGMGGRMGNQPQHF	TGTGCCAGCAGTGAAGGCATGGGGGGACGAATGGGCAATCAGCCCCAGCATTTT	-	TRBV6-1	TRBJ1-5	-
CASSSNPGTTPNEKLFF	TGCGCCAGCAGCTCTAACCCCGGGACTACCCCTAATGAAAAACTGTTTTTT	-	TRBV5-1	TRBJ1-4	-
CASSSGLGSPLHF	TGTGCCAGCAGTTCTGGGTTAGGGTCACCCCTCCACTTT	-	TRBV28	TRBJ1-6	-
CASSQVSGAPGYTF	TGTGCCAGCAGCCAAGTGAGTGGGGCGCCTGGCTACACCTTC	-	TRBV3-1/TRBV3-2	TRBJ1-2	-